This T cell receptor beta chain stems from a study of spatial heterogeneity in lung cancer. Study overall: Detection consistently captured more beta-chain sequences than alpha-chain sequences.

The CDR3 extends over 14 amino acids. Trimming took off 6 bases at V and 6 bases at J, with 17 bases between the two ends. Germline V gives CDR1 SGHAT, CDR2 FQNNGV. Study-wide points: Ubiquitous expanded tumor TCRs were observed in blood more at resection than follow-up.

To note about this clonotype: What it recognizes is unknown.

Specified time point: blood at routine non-recurrence follow-up after resection. Whole RNA, which was extracted from tumor, nontumor lung tissue or frozen PBMC, was sequenced without any cell sorting. Every cDNA TCR molecule received its own unique molecular identifier. In TCRdb, the 5' RACE reads were re-called with MiXCR into one record per CDR3 protein. The sample has about 50,000 distinct CDR3 sequences; more than 6.5% are singletons. The sequences come from PBMCs, collected at follow-up. The origin of this receptor is a female donor with early-stage non-small cell lung cancer. The V and J genes are TRBV11-2 and TRBJ1-2, with D maybe TRBD1 (6 bases). The CDR3 region is CASRQVGGRHGYTF. The DNA for the CDR3 is TGTGCCAGCAGACAAGTGGGGGGCCGGCATGGCTACACCTTC.